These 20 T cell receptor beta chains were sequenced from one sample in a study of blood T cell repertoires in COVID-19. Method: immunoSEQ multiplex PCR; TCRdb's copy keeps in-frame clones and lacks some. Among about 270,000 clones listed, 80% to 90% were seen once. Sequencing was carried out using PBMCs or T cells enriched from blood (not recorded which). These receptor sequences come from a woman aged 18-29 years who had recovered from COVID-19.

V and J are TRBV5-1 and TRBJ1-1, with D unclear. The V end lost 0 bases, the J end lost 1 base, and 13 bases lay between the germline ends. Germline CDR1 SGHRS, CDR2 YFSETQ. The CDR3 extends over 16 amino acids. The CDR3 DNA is TGCGCCAGCAGCTTGGCTGTTCGGGATTGGAACACTGAAGCTTTCTTT. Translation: CASSLAVRDWNTEAFF.

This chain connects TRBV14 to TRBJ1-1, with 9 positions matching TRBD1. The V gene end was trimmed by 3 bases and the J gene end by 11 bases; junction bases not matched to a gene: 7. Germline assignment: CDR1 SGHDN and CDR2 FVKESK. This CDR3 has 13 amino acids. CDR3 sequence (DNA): TGTGCCAGCAGCCAGGTATACAGGGGGCACGCTTTCTTT. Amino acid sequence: CASSQVYRGHAFF.

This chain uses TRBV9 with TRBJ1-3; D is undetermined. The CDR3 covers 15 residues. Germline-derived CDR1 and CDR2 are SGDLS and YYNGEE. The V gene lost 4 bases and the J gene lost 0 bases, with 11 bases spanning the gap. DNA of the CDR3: TGTGCCAGCAGCCCCCGCGGCGACTCTGGAAACACCATATATTTT. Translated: CASSPRGDSGNTIYF.

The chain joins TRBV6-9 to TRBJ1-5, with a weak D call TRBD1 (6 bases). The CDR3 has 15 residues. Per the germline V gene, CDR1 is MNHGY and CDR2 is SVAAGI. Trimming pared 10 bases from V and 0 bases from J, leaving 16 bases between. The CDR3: CATGQRRNSNQPQHF. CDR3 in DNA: TGTGCCACCGGACAGAGGCGCAATAGCAATCAGCCCCAGCATTTT.

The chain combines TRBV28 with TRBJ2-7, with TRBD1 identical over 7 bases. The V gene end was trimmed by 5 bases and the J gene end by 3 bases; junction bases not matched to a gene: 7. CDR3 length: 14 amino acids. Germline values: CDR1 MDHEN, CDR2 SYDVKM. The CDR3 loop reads CASSDMTGHYEQYF. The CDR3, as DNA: TGTGCCAGCAGTGATATGACAGGGCACTACGAGCAGTACTTC.

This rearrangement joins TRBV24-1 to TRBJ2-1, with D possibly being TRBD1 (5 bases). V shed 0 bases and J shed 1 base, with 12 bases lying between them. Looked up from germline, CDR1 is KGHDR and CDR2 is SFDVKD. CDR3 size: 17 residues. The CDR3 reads CATSDLGSGFSYNEQFF. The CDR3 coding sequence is TGTGCCACCAGTGATTTGGGGTCAGGGTTTTCCTACAATGAGCAGTTCTTC.

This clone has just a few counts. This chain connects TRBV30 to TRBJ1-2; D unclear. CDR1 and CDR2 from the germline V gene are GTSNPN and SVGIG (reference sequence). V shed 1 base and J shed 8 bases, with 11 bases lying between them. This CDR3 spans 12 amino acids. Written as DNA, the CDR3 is TGTGCCTGGAGTGGCGGAGGAGGGGGCTACACCTTC. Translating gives CAWSGGGGGYTF. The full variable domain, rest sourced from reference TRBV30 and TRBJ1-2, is SQTIHQWPATLVQPVGSPLSLECTVEGTSNPNLYWYRQAAGRGLQLLFYSVGIGQISSEVPQNLSASRPQDRQFILSSKKLLLSDSGFYLCAWSGGGGGYTFGSGTRLTVV.

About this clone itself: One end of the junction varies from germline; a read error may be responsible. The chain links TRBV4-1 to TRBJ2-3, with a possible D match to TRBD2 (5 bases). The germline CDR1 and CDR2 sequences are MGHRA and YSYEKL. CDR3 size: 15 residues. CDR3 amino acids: CASSQVPTSPDTQYF. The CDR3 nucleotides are TGCGCCAGCAGTCAAGTCCCAACTAGTCCAGATACGCAGTATTTT.

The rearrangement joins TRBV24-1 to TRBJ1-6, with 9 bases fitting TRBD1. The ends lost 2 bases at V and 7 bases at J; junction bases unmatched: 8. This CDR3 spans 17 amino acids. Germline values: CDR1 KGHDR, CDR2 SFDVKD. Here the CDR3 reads CATSDWSQGAGNSPLHF. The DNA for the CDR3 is TGTGCCACCAGTGATTGGTCACAGGGGGCGGGAAATTCACCCCTCCACTTT.

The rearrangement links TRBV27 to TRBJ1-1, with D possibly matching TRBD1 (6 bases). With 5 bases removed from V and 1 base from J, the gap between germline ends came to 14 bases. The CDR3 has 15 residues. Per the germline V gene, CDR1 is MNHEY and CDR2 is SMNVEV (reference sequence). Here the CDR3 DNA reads TGTGCCAGCAGTCTTGACAGGTTGGGGAACACTGAAGCTTTCTTT. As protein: CASSLDRLGNTEAFF.

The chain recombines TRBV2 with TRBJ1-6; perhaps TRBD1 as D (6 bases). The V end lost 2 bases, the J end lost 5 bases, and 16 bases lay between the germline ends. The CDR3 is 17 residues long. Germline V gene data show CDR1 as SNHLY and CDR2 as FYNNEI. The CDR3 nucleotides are TGTGCCAGCAGTGAATGGGGTGCGAGGGACAATAATTCACCCCTCCACTTT. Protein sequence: CASSEWGARDNNSPLHF.

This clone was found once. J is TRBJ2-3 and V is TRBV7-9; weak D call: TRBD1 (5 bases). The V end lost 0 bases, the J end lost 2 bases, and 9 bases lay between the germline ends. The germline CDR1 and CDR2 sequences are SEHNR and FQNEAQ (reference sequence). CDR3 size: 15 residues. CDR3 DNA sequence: TGTGCCAGCAGCTTAGCGGGGCCAACCACAGATACGCAGTATTTT. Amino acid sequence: CASSLAGPTTDTQYF.

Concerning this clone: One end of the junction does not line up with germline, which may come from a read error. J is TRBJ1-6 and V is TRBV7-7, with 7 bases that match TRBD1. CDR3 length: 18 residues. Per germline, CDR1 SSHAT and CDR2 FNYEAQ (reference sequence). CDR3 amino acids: CASSPGQSMQSYNSPLHF. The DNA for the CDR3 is TGTGCTAGCAGCCCGGGACAGAGTATGCAATCTTATAATTCACCCCTCCACTTT.

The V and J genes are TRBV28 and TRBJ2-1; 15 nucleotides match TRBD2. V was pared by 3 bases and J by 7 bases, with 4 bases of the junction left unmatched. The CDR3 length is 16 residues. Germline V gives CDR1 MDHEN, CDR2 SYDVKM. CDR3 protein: CASSFGLAGGLNEQFF. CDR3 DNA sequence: TGTGCCAGCAGTTTCGGACTAGCGGGGGGGCTAAATGAGCAGTTCTTC.

CDR3 sequence (DNA): TGTGCCAGCAGCAAGACGGGACAGACCCTCTCCTACGAGCAGTACTTC. The encoded protein is CASSKTGQTLSYEQYF. The chain couples TRBV11-2 to TRBJ2-7; 7 bases are a match to TRBD1. The CDR3 contains 16 residues. In germline, CDR1 is SGHAT, CDR2 FQNNGV. V shed 5 bases and J 0 bases; nucleotides not matched to a gene: 10.

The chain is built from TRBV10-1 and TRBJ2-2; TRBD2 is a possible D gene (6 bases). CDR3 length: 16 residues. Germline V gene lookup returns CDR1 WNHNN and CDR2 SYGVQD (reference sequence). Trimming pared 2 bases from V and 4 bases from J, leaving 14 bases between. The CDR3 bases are TGCGCCAGCAGTGAGAGGGTCGGGGGACCCACCGGGGAGCTGTTTTTT. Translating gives CASSERVGGPTGELFF.

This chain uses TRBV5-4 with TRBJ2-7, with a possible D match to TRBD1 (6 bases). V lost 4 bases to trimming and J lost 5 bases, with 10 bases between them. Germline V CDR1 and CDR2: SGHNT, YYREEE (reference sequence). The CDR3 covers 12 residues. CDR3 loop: CASSLDRNEQYF. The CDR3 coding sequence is TGTGCCAGCAGCCTAGACAGGAACGAGCAGTACTTC.

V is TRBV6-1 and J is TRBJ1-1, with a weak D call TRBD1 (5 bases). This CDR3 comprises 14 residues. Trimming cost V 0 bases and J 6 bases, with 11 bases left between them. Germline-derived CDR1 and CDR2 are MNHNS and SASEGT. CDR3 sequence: CASSEAWGGAEAFF. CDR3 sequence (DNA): TGTGCCAGCAGTGAAGCGTGGGGGGGGGCTGAAGCTTTCTTT.

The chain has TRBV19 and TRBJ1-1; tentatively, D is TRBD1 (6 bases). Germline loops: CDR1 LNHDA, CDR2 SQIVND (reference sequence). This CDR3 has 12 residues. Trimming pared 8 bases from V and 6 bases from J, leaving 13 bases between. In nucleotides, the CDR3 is TGTGCCAGTGCACAGGGTATTTCTGAAGCTTTCTTT. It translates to CASAQGISEAFF.

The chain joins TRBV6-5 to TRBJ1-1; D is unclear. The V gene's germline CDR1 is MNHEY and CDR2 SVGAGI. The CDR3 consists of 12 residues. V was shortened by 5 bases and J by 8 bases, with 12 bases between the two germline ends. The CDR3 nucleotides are TGTGCCAGCAGTAGCCCAGGCAGAGAAGCTTTCTTT. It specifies CASSSPGREAFF.